The 9 T cell receptor beta chains below all came from one sample that was sequenced in a study of metastatic and nonmetastatic thyroid tumors. TCRdb reanalyzed the PCR reads via MiXCR. The sample contains 15,000 to 20,000 clones, approximately 40% of which appear only once. Every patient was untreated before thyroid surgery. Sequencing was carried out using tumor tissue. These receptors originate from a female donor with papillary thyroid cancer or a benign thyroid nodule (not recorded which). Some clones in this sample may be carry-over from other donors' samples.

The V gene is TRBV9, the J gene TRBJ1-5, with a possible D match to TRBD1 (6 bases). The V end lost 0 bases, the J end lost 0 bases, and 13 bases lay between the germline ends. Germline V gene data show CDR1 as SGDLS and CDR2 as YYNGEE. There are 17 residues in the CDR3. This CDR3 reads CASSVGGAAYSNQPQHF. CDR3 sequence (DNA): TGTGCCAGCAGCGTAGGGGGGGCAGCTTATAGCAATCAGCCCCAGCATTTT.

The rearrangement joins TRBV6-5 to TRBJ1-3, with a possible D match to TRBD1 (5 bases). CDR1 is MNHEY and CDR2 is SVGAGI in the germline V gene. Trimming pared 9 bases from V and 0 bases from J, leaving 24 bases between. The CDR3 is made up of 18 amino acids. The CDR3 DNA reads as TGTGCCAGTGGAGAGCCACAGGCGCTCTCTCTCTCTGGAAACACCATATATTTT. Encoded protein: CASGEPQALSLSGNTIYF.

V and J are TRBV6-1 and TRBJ1-2; 7 positions match TRBD1. The trim removed 3 bases at V and 11 bases at J, leaving 12 bases unmatched. This CDR3 region has 14 residues. Germline V CDR1 and CDR2: MNHNS, SASEGT. The CDR3: CASSDEVQGPDYTF. The CDR3 nucleotides are TGTGCCAGCAGTGATGAGGTACAGGGGCCTGATTACACCTTC.

The sample holds a few counts of this clone. The chain has TRBV5-1 and TRBJ1-3; 7 nucleotides line up with TRBD1. The germline CDR1 and CDR2 sequences are SGHRS and YFSETQ. This CDR3 comprises 14 residues. Germline trimming cut 5 bases from V and 3 bases from J; bases unmatched to any gene: 5. The CDR3 bases are TGCGCCAGCAGACAGGGACAGTTTGGAAACACCATATATTTT. It specifies CASRQGQFGNTIYF.

This chain links TRBV27 with TRBJ1-6, with TRBD1 as a possible D gene (5 bases). Germline CDR1 reads MNHEY; CDR2 reads SMNVEV (reference sequence). The V end lost 0 bases, the J end lost 13 bases, and 19 bases lay between the germline ends. This CDR3 has 16 amino acids. As DNA, the CDR3 is TGTGCCAGCAGTTTATCGGTGCGACAAGACCAGGGTCCCCTCCACTTT. Translating it yields CASSLSVRQDQGPLHF.

This clone appeared a few times. The V and J genes are TRBV3-1 and TRBJ1-1; D may be TRBD1 (6 bases). Germline CDR1 LGHDT, CDR2 YNNKEL (reference sequence). This CDR3 has 11 residues. V lost 4 bases and J 8 bases, leaving 8 bases between the germline ends. CDR3: CASSPQGEAFF. Here the CDR3 DNA reads TGTGCCAGCAGCCCCCAGGGGGAAGCTTTCTTT.

Only a few counts were recorded for this clone. The chain joins TRBV6-2 or TRBV6-3 to TRBJ1-1; D not certain. CDR1 and CDR2 (germline): MNHEY, SVGEGT. The CDR3 is 13 residues long. Trimming took off 7 bases at V and 0 bases at J, with 9 bases between the two ends. The CDR3: CASNTVVNTEAFF. The CDR3 coding sequence is TGTGCCAGCAATACAGTGGTGAACACTGAAGCTTTCTTT.

The J gene is TRBJ2-7, the V gene TRBV28; D may be TRBD1 (6 bases). Germline loops: CDR1 MDHEN, CDR2 SYDVKM. Trimming left V 8 bases short and J 4 bases short, with 15 bases between. This CDR3 has 13 residues. CDR3 DNA: TGTGCCAGCTCAAGACAGGCTTTGTACGAGCAGTACTTC. It yields the protein CASSRQALYEQYF. Filled out from reference TRBV28 and TRBJ2-7, the complete variable domain reads DVKVTQSSRYLVKRTGEKVFLECVQDMDHENMFWYRQDPGLGLRLIYFSYDVKMKEKGDIPEGYSVSREKKERFSLILESASTNQTSMYLCASSRQALYEQYFGPGTRLTVT.

In its sample, this clone was seen a few times. The V call is TRBV6-2 or TRBV6-3, the J call TRBJ2-1; TRBD2 aligns across 10 bases. CDR3 length: 14 residues. V shed 2 bases, J shed 7 bases, and the junction held 2 bases outside the gene matches. Germline V gene data show CDR1 as MNHEY and CDR2 as SVGEGT. CDR3 loop: CASSYAGLANEQFF. The CDR3 DNA is TGTGCCAGCAGTTACGCGGGACTAGCGAATGAGCAGTTCTTC.